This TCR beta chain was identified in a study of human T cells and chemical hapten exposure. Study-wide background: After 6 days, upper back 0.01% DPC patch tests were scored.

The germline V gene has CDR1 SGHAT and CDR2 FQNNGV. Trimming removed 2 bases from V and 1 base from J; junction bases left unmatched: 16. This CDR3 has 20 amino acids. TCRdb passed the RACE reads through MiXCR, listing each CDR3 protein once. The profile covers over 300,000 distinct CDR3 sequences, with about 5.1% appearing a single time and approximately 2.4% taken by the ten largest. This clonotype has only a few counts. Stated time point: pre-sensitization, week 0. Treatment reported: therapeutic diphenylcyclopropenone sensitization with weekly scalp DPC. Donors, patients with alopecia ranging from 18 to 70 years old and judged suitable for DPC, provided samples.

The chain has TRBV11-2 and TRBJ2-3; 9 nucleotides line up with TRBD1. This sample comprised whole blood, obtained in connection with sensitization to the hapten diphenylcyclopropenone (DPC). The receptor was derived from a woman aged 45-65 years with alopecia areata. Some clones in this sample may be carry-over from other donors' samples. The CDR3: CASSLTYGQGQFRRTDTQYF. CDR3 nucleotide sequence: TGTGCCAGCAGCTTAACATACGGACAGGGGCAATTCCGTCGCACAGATACGCAGTATTTT. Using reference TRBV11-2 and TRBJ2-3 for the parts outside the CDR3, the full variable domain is EAGVAQSPRYKIIEKRQSVAFWCNPISGHATLYWYQQILGQGPKLLIQFQNNGVVDDSQLPKDRFSAERLKGVDSTLKIQPAKLEDSAVYLCASSLTYGQGQFRRTDTQYFGPGTRLTVL.